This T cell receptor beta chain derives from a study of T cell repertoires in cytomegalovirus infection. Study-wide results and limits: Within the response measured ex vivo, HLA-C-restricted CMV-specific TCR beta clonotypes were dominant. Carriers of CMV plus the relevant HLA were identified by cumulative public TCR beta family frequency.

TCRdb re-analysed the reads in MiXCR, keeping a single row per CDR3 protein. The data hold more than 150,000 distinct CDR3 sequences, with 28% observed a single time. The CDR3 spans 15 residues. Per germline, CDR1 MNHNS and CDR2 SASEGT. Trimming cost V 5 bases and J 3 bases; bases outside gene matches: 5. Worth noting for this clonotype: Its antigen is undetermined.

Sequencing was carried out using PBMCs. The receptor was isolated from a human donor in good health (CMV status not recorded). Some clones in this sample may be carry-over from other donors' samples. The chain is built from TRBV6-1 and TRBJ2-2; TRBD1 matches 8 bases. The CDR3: CASSFLTGDTGELFF. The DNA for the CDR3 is TGTGCCAGCAGTTTCTTGACAGGGGACACCGGGGAGCTGTTTTTT.